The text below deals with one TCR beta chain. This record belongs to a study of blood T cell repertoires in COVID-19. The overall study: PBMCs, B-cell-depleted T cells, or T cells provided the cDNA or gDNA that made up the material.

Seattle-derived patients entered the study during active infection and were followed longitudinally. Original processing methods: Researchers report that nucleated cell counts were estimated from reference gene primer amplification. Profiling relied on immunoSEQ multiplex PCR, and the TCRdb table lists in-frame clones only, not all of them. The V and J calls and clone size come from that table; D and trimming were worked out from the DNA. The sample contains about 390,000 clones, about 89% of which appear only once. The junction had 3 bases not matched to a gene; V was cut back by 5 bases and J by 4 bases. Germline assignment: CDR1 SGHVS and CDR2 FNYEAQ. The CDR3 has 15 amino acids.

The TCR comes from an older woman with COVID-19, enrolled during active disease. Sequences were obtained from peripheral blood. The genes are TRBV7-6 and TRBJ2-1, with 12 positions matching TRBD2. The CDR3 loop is CASSPLAGGYNEQFF. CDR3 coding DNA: TGTGCCAGCAGCCCCCTAGCGGGGGGGTACAATGAGCAGTTCTTC.